The text below deals with one T cell receptor beta chain. This clone showed up just once. It lacks a known antigen. Base qualities are not recorded, but no much larger clone differs from it by a single base. This specimen comes from a study of cytomegalovirus exposure and HLA in healthy donors listed by TCRdb under 2017. Broadly, across the study: An earlier analysis of some 600 of the donors reported 250 to 350 Gb of sequence data and 117 million unique TCR beta sequences obtained from about 179 million T cells. A separate validation cohort of approximately 130 different subjects was used in addition to the roughly 670-subject first cohort. The number of typed donors differed by locus: roughly 620-640 for A, B, C, DRB1 and DQB1; some 540 for DQA1; 606 for DPA1; and approximately 450 for DPB1. Several DR-DQ haplotypes were treated as single units for association and clustering because of strong linkage in the cohort. The aim of the study was to test whether cataloging public T cell receptors could identify signatures of past pathogen exposure. Class I and class II HLA loci were covered by the typing at four-digit resolution. To decide whether each TCR beta V gene segment behaved as functional or pseudogenic, an earlier analysis of nearly 600 of the donors relied on high-throughput TCR beta sequencing. Of the roughly 400 genotyped donors, around 81% fell in the genetic ancestry cluster associated with self-reported Caucasian donors. Donor age, sex, ethnicity and CMV serostatus were compiled together with the repertoire data. All discovery cohort repertoires had been generated on a single sequencing platform. Among around 400 genotyped donors of the cohort, an average of about 240,000 unique TCR beta nucleotide sequences were sequenced per donor, about a sixth of them non-productive. The study used immunosequencing to profile the T cell repertoires of more than 650 subjects and linked those repertoires to cytomegalovirus serostatus. In the later analysis, no new phenotypic data were used to find candidate immune exposures; instead, reliance was placed on TCR beta sequences and their occurrence across donors. In a later genetic analysis, genome-wide SNP genotypes for about three fifths of the roughly 670 donors were used, and that subset was treated as a discovery cohort. To predict cytomegalovirus infection status, the study brought together high-throughput TCR immunosequencing, statistical association of individual TCRs with disease status, and machine learning. Roughly 310 gigabases of sequencing data and approximately 93 million unique TCR sequences were included in an early release covering 550 to 650 HLA-typed donors. A later analysis re-analyzed previously published TCR beta repertoires from 650 to 800 donors and added high-resolution HLA genotyping to study TCR occurrence patterns. Broad study findings and their caveats: A later genetic analysis reported fewer N-insertions in productive TCRs among donors in an Asian-associated ancestry cluster than the roughly 700-donor mean. When HLA alleles, especially DR and DQ, strongly co-occurred, TCR associations were difficult to assign to individual alleles. A group of highly shared sequence variants was considered likely to be a technical artifact of the sequencing pipeline. V-gene and J-gene trimming of TCR beta chains was associated with a missense DCLRE1C variant in a later genetic analysis, and the association was replicated in an independent cohort. A few of the identified cytomegalovirus-associated TCR beta chains were confirmed in vitro to be specific for cytomegalovirus antigens. Because HLA typing was missing for some donors at each locus, association tests included only the typed subset. In a later analysis, some 18,000 TCR beta sequences were associated with specific HLA alleles at a false discovery rate of 0.05. A later analysis reported that several top co-occurrence clusters appeared linked to parvovirus B19, influenza, CMV and Epstein-Barr virus. A later analysis found that HLA-associated TCR beta chains were more clonally expanded and had lower generation probabilities than equally common non-associated chains. The classifier was reported to diagnose cytomegalovirus status with high specificity and sensitivity in both the original cohort and the validation cohort. The presence/absence analyses assumed that sequencing depth was roughly uniform across donors, and that assumption may not be true. The study gave a list of 150 to 200 TCR beta chains associated with cytomegalovirus. The authors suggested that the approach could potentially be generalized to other disease states and immunological phenotypes. Most TCR sequences were seen in very few donors, while some public TCRs were found in many individuals. A further reported finding was that TCR beta sequences accurately predicted the HLA-A and HLA-B alleles for most subjects in the first cohort. Linkage disequilibrium might explain the correlated functional status among segregating V segments, but an unknown experimental factor could not be excluded. The 87-base-pair reads could not distinguish some IMGT-functional V segments, including TRBV6-2 and TRBV6-3, so those segments were excluded. Broadly in line with IMGT annotations, most TCR beta V segments showed up in productive rearrangements about 90% or about 30% of the time in an earlier analysis of about 500 of the donors. CMV serostatus was the only immune exposure information available for the cohort. In this cohort, only TCR beta chains were sequenced, and detectable features were limited by the absence of alpha or paired-chain data. Most CMV-associated TCR beta chains appeared to be HLA-restricted in a later analysis, and the HLA associations seemed to be driven largely by CMV exposure. The earlier analysis of approximately 540 of the donors excluded 15 to 20 rarely observed V segments, including chromosome 9 orphons, because counts were too low. In a later analysis, the rate of TCR association differed among HLA loci, with DRB1 alleles having the most associated TCRs and HLA-C alleles having the fewest.

The library was made by the immunoSEQ multiplex PCR assay. For the multiplex PCR, a mixture combining 60 forward primers for TCR Vbeta segments and 13 reverse primers for TCR Jbeta segments was used. Amplification of the CDR3 region of rearranged TCR beta genes was performed with a multiplex PCR assay on genomic DNA. The amplified TCR beta libraries were sequenced on the Illumina HiSeq System as 87-base-pair reads. Concerning the study's data processing: A later analysis tallied roughly 78 million unique TCR beta chains across the 666 repertoires, and approximately 9.9 million of those chains were shared by two or more donors. Raw reads were error-corrected and collapsed into unique sequences by a nearest-neighbor algorithm in which closely related sequences were merged to remove PCR and sequencing errors. Alignment of CDR3 sequences to IMGT reference sequences was used to assign V, D and J gene segments. Each retained sequence needed at least a six-nucleotide match to both a V gene segment and a J gene segment. Rearrangements were called productive when the CDR3 lacked stop codons and stayed in frame with V and J; all others were non-productive. CDR3 was defined by IMGT convention, running from the second conserved V-encoded cysteine to the conserved J-encoded phenylalanine. In an earlier analysis of around 600 of the donors, sequences lacking an unambiguous match to a single V gene segment were excluded. In an earlier analysis of approximately 550 of the donors, V segments were called functional above 56.7% productive rearrangements and were called segregating when the between-donor standard deviation exceeded 5%. To diagnose cytomegalovirus status from the catalog of TCR beta chain sequences, a statistical classification framework was built. In a later analysis, V and J genes were assigned by comparing TCR nucleotide sequences against IMGT/GENE-DB human TR gene sequences. A later analysis assigned CDR3 sequences and most-parsimonious VDJ recombination scenarios with the TCRdist pipeline. A later analysis defined each TCR beta chain by its CDR3 amino acid sequence plus V-gene family, and excluded reads lacking a unique V-gene family. As a way to deal with suspected cross-contamination and a sequencing artifact, a later analysis dropped nearly 600 nucleotide sequences that were highly shared and had low generation probability. For each public chain, a later analysis derived a clonal expansion index from normalized ranks of inferred template counts within each repertoire. In a later analysis, generation probabilities were computed with a VDJ recombination model fitted to out-of-frame rearrangements, and the resulting probabilities were checked against IGoR. Hypergeometric tests were used in a later analysis to score TCR-TCR, TCR-HLA and TCR-CMV co-occurrence, with a repertoire-size bias correction applied to the TCR pairs. False discovery rates were estimated in a later analysis by permuting HLA or CMV assignments 20 times. A later analysis grouped co-occurring TCRs with DBSCAN, adding TCRdist sequence similarity when clustering within HLA-allele-positive subsets. Repertoires with fewer than 30,000 or more than 120,000 public chains, plus five repertoires with anomalous nucleotide sharing, were excluded from co-occurrence clustering. As stored in TCRdb, this immuneACCESS dataset retains in-frame rearrangements with V and J assigned. A fraction of the clones does not appear; measured against another copy, unresolved V genes explain less than half of the discrepancy, and the remainder lacks a known reason. D and trimming come from the DNA, and the V and J calls and clone size come from that table. The table for this sample lists more than 50,000 clones; around two thirds of them were counted only once. The ten largest clonotypes hold roughly 19% of the sample.

Spanning cysteine to phenylalanine, the CDR3 consists of 15 amino acids. Of all the DNA, just the CDR3 is kept, 45 bases in frame from base 1. V gives up 1 base and J gives up 5 bases, and the segment between their germline ends measures 13 bases. Via the germline V gene (reference sequence), CDR1 is SEHNR and CDR2 FQNEAQ. In total, fewer than 750 healthy bone marrow donors made up the cohort. At the time of sampling, every cohort member was nominally healthy, though immune exposures that went unrecorded were likely present. The donor tested CMV seropositive, placing the donor among the 290 or so seropositive members of the cohort. Each donor provided a peripheral blood sample, and peripheral blood mononuclear cells were used for TCR beta sequencing. Genomic DNA extraction from the blood cell samples was performed with the Qiagen DNeasy Blood Extraction Kit.

Recombination connected TRBV7-9 to TRBJ2-3; TRBD1 could be the D gene, as 6 bases match. Sequences were obtained from PBMCs. The receptor was derived from a woman aged 60-75 years in good health and CMV-seropositive. The base sequence is TGTGCCAGCAGCTTAGGGGCAGGGGTCGGAGATACGCAGTATTTT. Its coded protein is CASSLGAGVGDTQYF.